This is a list of T cell receptor beta chains from one sample in a study of T cells expressing NK-cell markers. TCRdb reprocessed the 5' RACE reads; each CDR3 protein has one entry and no DNA is given. Here the sample table reports 400,000 or so distinct CDR3 sequences. Sequencing was performed on blood T cells: a sorted CD56 or NKG2C T cell subset, CD4+ or CD8+ T cells, or bulk PBMC T cells (not recorded which). The receptors were sampled from a woman aged 45-65 years in good health. Each CDR3 is given with its conserved first and last residue.

J	V	CDR3
TRBJ1-4	TRBV5-6	CASSLSREPTNEKLFF
TRBJ2-3	TRBV14	CASSQESSGRTFGTQYF
TRBJ1-5	TRBV30	CAWSAGQSQPQHF
TRBJ2-5	TRBV2	CASTGTGGRQETQYF
TRBJ2-2	TRBV6-5	CASRGRNTGELFF
TRBJ1-1	TRBV3-1	CASSQVDSSTEAFF
TRBJ2-1	TRBV7-8	CASGGGSNEQFF
TRBJ2-2	TRBV9	CASSSRASGSLGELFF
TRBJ2-1	TRBV11-3	CASSLDWQGHEQFF
TRBJ1-5	TRBV7-8	CASSVGSRLGNQPQHF
TRBJ2-1	TRBV10-3	CAISDRESGWMYNEQFF
TRBJ1-5	TRBV2	CASRPGGLSQPQHF
TRBJ2-4	TRBV3-1	CASSPEGTGGSIQYF
TRBJ2-5	TRBV10-2	CASSESEETQYF
TRBJ2-5	TRBV29-1	CSVVQGVMLRETQYF
TRBJ1-6	TRBV15	CATSGIDRLNSPLHF
TRBJ2-7	TRBV4-1	CASSQDATMVEQYF
TRBJ1-1	TRBV4-1	CASQTTPRDTEAFF